The T cell receptor beta chain under discussion was sequenced for a study of tumor-infiltrating lymphocytes in primary liver carcinoma. Bulk tissue was left unsorted, and RNA and DNA were co-extracted from around 18-30 mg of it. This clonotype is termed medium-sized. TCR beta cDNA came from 400 to 500 ng total RNA, primed with a constant-region primer. Nested multiplex PCR, run for three rounds with slightly modified ARM-PCR, yielded TCR beta libraries. A C-beta reverse primer and TRBV1-TRBV30 forward primers served in each of the first two PCR rounds, at about 9 cycles apiece. Each CDR3 protein gets one entry after TCRdb re-called the multiplex PCR reads with MiXCR. The sample carries 40,000 to 55,000 distinct CDR3 sequences, 60% to 85% recorded once. V was clipped by 11 bases and J by 0 bases, with 17 bases between them. Germline CDR1 is SGHAT and CDR2 is FQNNGV. The CDR3 sequence is 14 residues long.

The clonotype originates from a man aged 35 to 55 with primary liver carcinoma and hepatitis B virus infection. The chain carries TRBV11-2 and TRBJ2-7; perhaps D is TRBD1 or TRBD2 (5 bases each). Sequenced input: liver tumor tissue from sampling region 5. The subset: tumor region T5, tumor centre. CDR3 loop: CASKPGHSSYEQYF. The CDR3 coding sequence is TGTGCCTCTAAACCGGGGCATAGCTCCTACGAGCAGTACTTC.